Listed below are T cell receptor beta chains from one sample, sequenced in a study of CD8+CD57+ T cells in acquired aplastic anemia. MiXCR was run by TCRdb on the reads, yielding one entry per CDR3 protein. The table includes tens of thousands of distinct CDR3 sequences, approximately 67% detected once. Material: sorted CD4+, CD8+, or CD8+CD57+ T cells (not recorded which) from PBMCs. The receptors come from a human donor in good health, serving as a control. CDR3s include the opening cysteine and the closing phenylalanine or tryptophan. A D gene is named only where the DNA matches it firmly. Not every row has a clone size; where given, it reads once, few, many or a size class.

few TRBJ2-5 TRBV12-3/TRBV12-4 - TGTGCCAGCAGTCCGGGGACGGAAGAGACCCAGTACTTC CASSPGTEETQYF
medium-sized TRBJ2-5 TRBV7-8 - TGTGCCAGCAGCTTAGTCGTGGGGGGCGTACGGGAGACCCAGTACTTC CASSLVVGGVRETQYF
few TRBJ1-5 TRBV4-2 - TGTGCCAGCAGCCAAGTAGGTGGAACGACGGGGCAGCCCCAGCATTTT CASSQVGGTTGQPQHF
- TRBJ1-2 TRBV10-1 - TGCGCCAGCAGTTACTTTGCTGGCTACACCTTC CASSYFAGYTF
- TRBJ2-7 TRBV20-1 TRBD1 TGCAGTGCTAGACAGGGGGTAAGAGGAGAGCAGTACTTC CSARQGVRGEQYF
- TRBJ1-2 TRBV29-1 TRBD1 TGCAGCGTGGATTCTAGGGGGCTGAGCTATGGCTACACCTTC CSVDSRGLSYGYTF
few TRBJ1-5 TRBV7-2 - TGTGCCAGCAGCTCAAGGACGGATCAGCCCCAGCATTTT CASSSRTDQPQHF
few TRBJ2-2 TRBV20-1 - TGCAGTGCTAGAGGGGAAGAGGGCGACACCGGGGAGCTGTTTTTT CSARGEEGDTGELFF
- TRBJ2-1 TRBV2 TRBD2 TGTGCCAGCAGGTATAGCGGGGGGTACAATGAGCAGTTCTTC CASRYSGGYNEQFF
- TRBJ1-2 TRBV25-1 - TGTGCCAGCAGCCGGGACTCCCACGTCTATGGCTACACCTTC CASSRDSHVYGYTF
- TRBJ1-2 TRBV2 - TGTGCCAGCAGTTTCAGGACCGCGGATGGCTACACCTTC CASSFRTADGYTF
few TRBJ1-4 TRBV5-8 - TGTGCCAGCAGCTTGGTAACGGGACGGATATTT CASSLVTGRIF
- TRBJ1-2 TRBV2 TRBD1 TGTGCCAGCAGTTGGACAGGGGCTACCTATGGCTACACCTTC CASSWTGATYGYTF
- TRBJ1-2 TRBV29-1 - TGCAGCGCCCGTCTATCGGGTGGCTACACCTTC CSARLSGGYTF
- TRBJ1-2 TRBV20-1 - TGCAGTGCTAGAGATCACGGGCAGGGCGGGTATGGCTACACCTTC CSARDHGQGGYGYTF
- TRBJ1-3 TRBV29-1 TRBD1 TGCAGCGTCGGACAGGACTCTGGAAACACCATATATTTT CSVGQDSGNTIYF
- TRBJ2-7 TRBV7-8 TRBD1 TGTGCCAGCAGCCGGGACAGAGCCTACGAGCAGTACTTC CASSRDRAYEQYF
many TRBJ1-2 TRBV6-9 - TGTGCCAGCAGCGGTACAAACGCAAACTATGGCTACACCTTC CASSGTNANYGYTF
once TRBJ2-7 TRBV30 - TGTGCCTGGACTGCAGGGGTCGAGCAGTACTTC CAWTAGVEQYF
- TRBJ2-7 TRBV12-3/TRBV12-4 TRBD1 TGTGCCAGCAGCCCCGGACAGGGCGTTGGCTACGAGCAGTACTTC CASSPGQGVGYEQYF
few TRBJ1-1 TRBV25-1 - TGTGCCAGCAGTGTCCAGGGCTACGCTGAAGCTTTCTTT CASSVQGYAEAFF
- TRBJ1-1 TRBV19 - TGTGCCAGTAGTATAGTGACAGTCAACACTGAAGCTTTCTTT CASSIVTVNTEAFF
- TRBJ2-7 TRBV7-7 - TGTGCTAGCAGCTTAGCGCCAGGGGACACCTACGAGCAGTACTTC CASSLAPGDTYEQYF
few TRBJ2-7 TRBV9 - TGTGCCAGCAGCGTAAATGGGGGTCGCGAGCAGTACTTC CASSVNGGREQYF
- TRBJ2-7 TRBV15 - TGTGCCACCAGCAAGAGAAACTCCTACGAGCAGTACTTC CATSKRNSYEQYF
- TRBJ2-1 TRBV10-3 - TGTGCCATTGGGGGCAATGAGCAGTTCTTC CAIGGNEQFF
- TRBJ2-5 TRBV25-1 TRBD2 TGTGCCAGCAGTGAATATAGGTCCGCCTCTAGCGGGGGGGACGAGACCCAGTACTTC CASSEYRSASSGGDETQYF
- TRBJ2-3 TRBV7-2 - TGTGCCAGCTCACCAAAAGATACGCAGTATTTT CASSPKDTQYF
medium-sized TRBJ2-7 TRBV4-2 TRBD1 TGTGCCAGCAGCCAAGATATCGGACAGGCCAGGGGGCAGTACTTC CASSQDIGQARGQYF
- TRBJ1-2 TRBV24-1 - TGTGCCACCAGTGATTCAGGGACAAGGACAGGCTACACCTTC CATSDSGTRTGYTF
- TRBJ1-2 TRBV15 - TGTGCCACCAGCAGAGATGTCAGGGCAGGCTATGGCTACACCTTC CATSRDVRAGYGYTF
- TRBJ2-7 TRBV29-1 TRBD1 TGCAGCGTCCGACAGGGGGCCCACGAGCAGTACTTC CSVRQGAHEQYF
- TRBJ1-2 TRBV16 TRBD1 TGTGCCAGCAGCCAATCGGACAGGGACTATGGCTACACCTTC CASSQSDRDYGYTF
- TRBJ1-2 TRBV6-1 - TGTGCCAGCAGTGAAGCAGGGGATGATGGCTACACCTTC CASSEAGDDGYTF
- TRBJ2-5 TRBV5-1 TRBD1 TGCGCCAGCAGCTTCGGACAGGACAAGACCCAGTACTTC CASSFGQDKTQYF
- TRBJ1-1 TRBV19 - TGTGCCAGTAGTGCAGGGAATTTAGCTTTCTTT CASSAGNLAFF
- TRBJ2-7 TRBV25-1 TRBD1 TGTGCCAGCAGCTTAGACAGGGACTACGAGCAGTACTTC CASSLDRDYEQYF
- TRBJ2-7 TRBV5-1 - TGCGCCAGCAGCTTGGTTGTAGGGGAAACCTACGAGCAGTACTTC CASSLVVGETYEQYF
- TRBJ2-3 TRBV12-3/TRBV12-4 - TGTGCCAGCAGTTTGGAGGGATGGAGAGATACGCAGTATTTT CASSLEGWRDTQYF
- TRBJ2-7 TRBV15 - TGTGCCACCAGCAGAGATCTCCAGGACGCCAGCTCCTACGAGCAGTACTTC CATSRDLQDASSYEQYF
once TRBJ1-5 TRBV7-9 - TGTGCCAGCAGCTTACCCTCAAGCCCCCAGCATTTT CASSLPSSPQHF
medium-sized TRBJ2-1 TRBV7-2 TRBD2 TGTGCCAGCAGCTTAGCGGGGGAGGGCTACAATGAGCAGTTCTTC CASSLAGEGYNEQFF
many TRBJ1-1 TRBV11-2 - TGTGCCAGCAGCTTAGATTCCGGACACCAGAACACTGAAGCTTTCTTT CASSLDSGHQNTEAFF
- TRBJ1-2 TRBV29-1 - TGCAGCGTTGCGAGGGGGGACTATGGCTACACCTTC CSVARGDYGYTF
few TRBJ1-1 TRBV29-1 TRBD1 TGCAGCGCCCGGGACAGGGGGCAAAACACTGAAGCTTTCTTT CSARDRGQNTEAFF
- TRBJ2-1 TRBV15 TRBD1 TGTGCCACCAGCAGAGGGGACAGGGTCCATGAGCAGTTCTTC CATSRGDRVHEQFF
- TRBJ2-7 TRBV20-1 TRBD2 TGCAGTGCTAGAGATTGGGGTCAGCTCACTAGCGGGGTCTCCTACGAGCAGTACTTC CSARDWGQLTSGVSYEQYF
- TRBJ2-7 TRBV10-3 - TGTGCCATCAGTGGACCAAGCTCCTACGAGCAGTACTTC CAISGPSSYEQYF
once TRBJ2-7 TRBV2 - TGTGCCAGCGAAGGGAATCCTACGGAACAGTACTTC CASEGNPTEQYF
- TRBJ1-1 TRBV12-5 - TGTGCTAGTGAGGGGGATAGCTTTGGGAAAGCTTTCTTT CASEGDSFGKAFF